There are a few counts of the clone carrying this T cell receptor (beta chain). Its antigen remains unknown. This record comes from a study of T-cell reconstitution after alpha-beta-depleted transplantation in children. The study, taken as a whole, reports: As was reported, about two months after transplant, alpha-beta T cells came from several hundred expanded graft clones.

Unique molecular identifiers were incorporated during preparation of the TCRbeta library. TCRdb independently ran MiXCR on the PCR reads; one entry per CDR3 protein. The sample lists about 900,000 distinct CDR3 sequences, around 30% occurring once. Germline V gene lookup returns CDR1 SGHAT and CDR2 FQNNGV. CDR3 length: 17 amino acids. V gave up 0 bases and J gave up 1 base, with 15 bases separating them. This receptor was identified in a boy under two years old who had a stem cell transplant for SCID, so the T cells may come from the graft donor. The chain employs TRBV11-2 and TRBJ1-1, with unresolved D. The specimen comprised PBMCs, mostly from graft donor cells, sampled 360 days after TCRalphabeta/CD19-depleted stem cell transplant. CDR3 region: CASSLDFHNLPNTEAFF. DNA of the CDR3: TGTGCCAGCAGCTTAGATTTCCACAATCTCCCGAACACTGAAGCTTTCTTT. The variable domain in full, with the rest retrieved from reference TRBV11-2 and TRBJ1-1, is EAGVAQSPRYKIIEKRQSVAFWCNPISGHATLYWYQQILGQGPKLLIQFQNNGVVDDSQLPKDRFSAERLKGVDSTLKIQPAKLEDSAVYLCASSLDFHNLPNTEAFFGQGTRLTVV.